Listed here are 27 T cell receptor beta chains from one sample, sequenced in a study of shared clonotypes between healthy human individuals. The protocol was immunoSEQ multiplex PCR, while the TCRdb copy is restricted to in-frame clones and leaves out a portion. The data show about 2.3 million clones, under 95% seen once. Specimen: naive CD4+ T cells from PBMCs. Regarding subset: CD45RA+ positively selected. These receptor sequences come from a man in his late teens or twenties in good health. Some clones in this sample may be carry-over from other donors' samples.

This chain links TRBV10-2 with TRBJ2-5; D is perhaps TRBD1 or TRBD2 (5 bases each). The CDR3 sequence is 15 residues long. Germline CDR1 WSHSY, CDR2 SAAADI. V was cut by 1 base and J by 2 bases, with 11 bases left in between. CDR3 DNA: TGCGCCAGCAGTGAGTGGACTGGGGCACAAGAGACCCAGTACTTC. Residues: CASSEWTGAQETQYF.

J is TRBJ2-3 and V is TRBV2; TRBD1 aligns across 9 bases. Germline lookup yields CDR1 SNHLY and CDR2 FYNNEI. The CDR3 runs to 15 residues. The V gene end was trimmed by 3 bases and the J gene end by 2 bases; junction bases not matched to a gene: 3. CDR3 sequence: CASSEDRGPTDTQYF. CDR3 nucleotide sequence: TGTGCCAGCAGTGAGGACAGGGGCCCCACAGATACGCAGTATTTT. Combining the CDR3 with reference TRBV2 and TRBJ2-3 gives the whole variable domain EPEVTQTPSHQVTQMGQEVILRCVPISNHLYFYWYRQILGQKVEFLVSFYNNEISEKSEIFDDQFSVERPDGSNFTLKIRSTKLEDSAMYFCASSEDRGPTDTQYFGPGTRLTVL.

This chain links TRBV6-5 with TRBJ2-7; D is possibly TRBD1 or TRBD2 (5 bases each). V shed 2 bases and J shed 4 bases, with 12 bases lying between them. Germline CDR1 reads MNHEY; CDR2 reads SVGAGI. CDR3 length: 14 amino acids. Here the CDR3 reads CASSYQGPEYEQYF. CDR3 bases: TGTGCCAGCAGTTACCAGGGACCCGAATACGAGCAGTACTTC.

V gene TRBV15 combines with J gene TRBJ1-5; TRBD1 agrees at 7 bases. Germline trimming cut 4 bases from V and 0 bases from J; bases unmatched to any gene: 3. Germline V gives CDR1 LNHNV, CDR2 YYDKDF (reference sequence). The CDR3 sequence is 15 residues long. CDR3 bases: TGTGCCACCAGCACCGGGACAGTTAGCAATCAGCCCCAGCATTTT. Translation gives CATSTGTVSNQPQHF.

V is TRBV4-1 and J is TRBJ2-7; D might be TRBD1 (6 bases). The CDR3 is 16 amino acids. The germline gives CDR1 MGHRA, CDR2 YSYEKL. V lost 2 bases and J lost 1, with 15 bases in between. DNA for the CDR3: TGCGCCAGCAGCCAATCCGGGACATGGGGGTCCTACGAGCAGTACTTC. This encodes CASSQSGTWGSYEQYF.

There are a few counts of this clone. Its ends do not fully match the called genes, so a read error is possible. For the CDR3, the DNA is TGCGCCAGCAGCTTGGTCTCGGACAGCGGGGCTAGGGGGTTT. This translates into CASSLVSDSGARGF. V gene TRBV5-1 combines with J gene TRBJ1-1; tentative D call: TRBD1 (6 bases). The CDR3 has 14 amino acids. The V gene's germline CDR1 is SGHRS and CDR2 YFSETQ.

J is TRBJ2-1 and V is TRBV4-2; 13 nucleotides agree with TRBD2. CDR1 and CDR2 from the germline V gene are LGHNA and YNFKEQ. With V trimmed by 4 bases and J by 8 bases, 14 bases remained unmatched. The CDR3 totals 18 residues. CDR3 sequence reads: CASSRRTGTSGRGYEQFF. CDR3 coding DNA: TGTGCCAGCAGCCGTCGGACGGGAACTAGCGGGAGGGGATATGAGCAGTTCTTC.

This chain uses TRBV9 with TRBJ2-1, with a possible D match to TRBD2 (6 bases). This CDR3 comprises 15 residues. Germline-derived CDR1 and CDR2 are SGDLS and YYNGEE. Trimming stripped 4 bases from V and 4 bases from J, with 15 bases between. The CDR3 DNA reads as TGTGCCAGCAGCCCTGCGGGTAGCGGATACAATGAGCAGTTCTTC. It yields the protein CASSPAGSGYNEQFF.

The J gene is TRBJ2-7, the V gene TRBV6-1; D is ambiguous. The CDR3 is made up of 12 amino acids. Germline CDR1 and CDR2: MNHNS and SASEGT. V was pared by 10 bases and J by 2 bases, with 12 bases between. CDR3 loop: CAILGPPYEQYF. The CDR3 region has the DNA TGTGCCATCCTGGGTCCCCCCTACGAGCAGTACTTC.

The J gene is TRBJ2-2, the V gene TRBV4-3; no clear D. V lost 0 bases, J lost 8 bases, and 13 bases lay in between. The CDR3 has 15 residues. In germline, CDR1 is LGHNA, CDR2 YSLEER. The CDR3 sequence is CASSQESLIRGELFF. CDR3 nucleotides: TGCGCCAGCAGCCAAGAATCATTGATACGAGGGGAGCTGTTTTTT.

The chain links TRBV10-3 to TRBJ2-7; D unclear. V dropped 8 bases and J dropped 2 bases, with 13 bases sitting between them. The CDR3 runs to 13 residues. The V gene's germline CDR1 is ENHRY and CDR2 SYGVKD. The DNA for the CDR3 is TGTGCCATCCGAACACGGATGGCCTACGAGCAGTACTTC. The encoded protein is CAIRTRMAYEQYF.

V is TRBV10-3 and J is TRBJ2-2, with 8 bases lining up with TRBD1. With V trimmed by 2 bases and J by 8 bases, 13 bases remained unmatched. The CDR3 extends over 17 amino acids. CDR1 and CDR2 (germline): ENHRY, SYGVKD. The chain's CDR3 is CAISETGTGEPRGELFF. The DNA for the CDR3 is TGTGCCATCAGTGAGACCGGGACAGGCGAGCCGAGGGGGGAGCTGTTTTTT.

In DNA form, the CDR3 reads TGTGCCAGCAGCTCCTTGGACAGGGCCAACTATGGCTACACCTTC. As protein: CASSSLDRANYGYTF. The rearrangement joins TRBV11-2 to TRBJ1-2; 8 nucleotides line up with TRBD1. This CDR3 region has 15 residues. CDR1 is SGHAT and CDR2 is FQNNGV in the germline V gene. V shed 4 bases, J shed 2 bases, and the junction held 6 bases outside the gene matches.

The rearrangement uses TRBV29-1 and TRBJ2-7; tentative D call: TRBD1 (6 bases). The length of the CDR3 is 15 residues. Germline CDR1 and CDR2: SQVTM and ANQGSEA. Trimming removed 1 base at V and 2 bases at J, with 15 bases between. CDR3 in DNA: TGCAGCGTTGAAGCCGAACAGGGAACGCCCTACGAGCAGTACTTC. This gives the protein CSVEAEQGTPYEQYF.

The chain couples TRBV29-1 to TRBJ1-1, with TRBD1 matching over 7 bases. The CDR3 sequence is 14 residues long. CDR1 is SQVTM, CDR2 ANQGSEA, per germline. V dropped 4 bases and J dropped 1; count of bases not matched to a gene: 6. The CDR3: CSVVRGFPNTEAFF. The DNA of the CDR3 is TGCAGCGTTGTCAGGGGGTTCCCGAACACTGAAGCTTTCTTT.

The J gene is TRBJ1-1, the V gene TRBV19; tentative D call: TRBD1 (5 bases). CDR1 is LNHDA and CDR2 is SQIVND in the germline V gene (reference sequence). Trimming left V 7 bases short and J 3 bases short, with 18 bases between. This CDR3 region has 15 residues. The CDR3, as DNA: TGTGCCAGTAATCGCTGGAGACAGAAGCACACTGAAGCTTTCTTT. As protein: CASNRWRQKHTEAFF. Combining the CDR3 with reference TRBV19 and TRBJ1-1 gives the whole variable domain DGGITQSPKYLFRKEGQNVTLSCEQNLNHDAMYWYRQDPGQGLRLIYYSQIVNDFQKGDIAEGYSVSREKKESFPLTVTSAQKNPTAFYLCASNRWRQKHTEAFFGQGTRLTVV.

This clone occurred a few times. This sequence joins TRBV5-1 and TRBJ2-1, with 7 bases identical to TRBD1. This CDR3 is 16 amino acids long. V dropped 4 bases and J dropped 7; count of bases not matched to a gene: 14. CDR1 SGHRS and CDR2 YFSETQ come from the germline V gene. The CDR3 DNA reads TGCGCCAGCAGCGTAGCGACCATGACAGGGTCGAATGAGCAGTTCTTC. Translating gives CASSVATMTGSNEQFF.

V is TRBV5-8 and J is TRBJ2-1; 7 nucleotides agree with TRBD2. The CDR3 sequence is 13 residues long. Germline V CDR1 and CDR2: SGHTS, YDEGEE. V shed 4 bases and J 4 bases; nucleotides not matched to a gene: 2. CDR3 nucleotides: TGTGCCAGCAGCAGGACTAGGTACAATGAGCAGTTCTTC. Its translation is CASSRTRYNEQFF.

The J gene is TRBJ1-6, the V gene TRBV6-5; no clear D. The CDR3 has 13 residues. CDR1 is MNHEY and CDR2 is SVGAGI in the germline V gene. The V gene lost 5 bases and the J gene lost 6 bases, with 8 bases spanning the gap. In DNA form, the CDR3 reads TGTGCCAGCAGTATCGGACGTAATTCACCCCTCCACTTT. Translating it yields CASSIGRNSPLHF.

The genes are TRBV5-4 and TRBJ2-5, with 11 nucleotides matching TRBD2. Germline V gene sequence: CDR1 SGHNT, CDR2 YYREEE (reference sequence). The CDR3 runs to 16 residues. V shed 4 bases and J 3 bases; nucleotides not matched to a gene: 8. The CDR3 protein is CASSTLAGGREETQYF. The CDR3 nucleotides read TGTGCCAGCAGCACATTAGCGGGAGGGAGGGAAGAGACCCAGTACTTC.

This CDR3 reads CASSPLIGDRANTGELFF. The CDR3 bases are TGTGCCAGCTCACCACTTATCGGGGACAGGGCGAACACCGGGGAGCTGTTTTTT. The chain uses TRBV18 and TRBJ2-2; 9 nucleotides align to TRBD1. The germline V gene encodes CDR1 KGHSH and CDR2 LQKENI. Trimming cost V 1 base and J 0 bases; bases outside gene matches: 6. The CDR3 contains 18 residues.

This clone has a single count. The CDR3: CASSNPGQGVYNEQFF. The CDR3 nucleotides read TGCGCCAGCAGCAACCCGGGACAGGGGGTGTACAATGAGCAGTTCTTC. The chain links TRBV4-1 to TRBJ2-1; TRBD1 matches 11 bases. The CDR3 totals 16 residues. J was trimmed by 4 bases and V by 5 bases; bases with no gene match: 7. CDR1 is MGHRA, CDR2 YSYEKL, per germline.

The chain carries TRBV7-6 and TRBJ2-5; D not certain. The CDR3 covers 14 residues. V gave up 2 bases and J gave up 1 base, with 8 bases separating them. Germline V gene sequence: CDR1 SGHVS, CDR2 FNYEAQ. CDR3 sequence: CASSLSGRQETQYF. The CDR3 region has the DNA TGTGCCAGCAGCTTATCGGGCCGCCAAGAGACCCAGTACTTC.

With regard to this clone: The sample carries other DNA sequences with the same CDR3. The chain combines TRBV18 with TRBJ1-1; D not resolved. The germline V gene has CDR1 KGHSH and CDR2 LQKENI. Trimming removed 3 bases at V and 1 base at J, with 6 bases between. The CDR3 consists of 13 residues. The CDR3 loop reads CASSPITNTEAFF. CDR3 nucleotides: TGTGCCAGCTCACCCATAACGAACACTGAAGCTTTCTTT.

The gene calls are TRBV7-9 and TRBJ2-7, with D perhaps matching TRBD1 (6 bases). The CDR3 length is 15 residues. Germline V gene data show CDR1 as SEHNR and CDR2 as FQNEAQ (reference sequence). V gave up 4 bases and J gave up 0 bases, with 13 bases separating them. DNA of the CDR3: TGTGCCAGCAGCTCCGGAACAGGGTTCTCCTACGAGCAGTACTTC. Amino acids: CASSSGTGFSYEQYF. The full variable domain, its missing parts supplied by reference TRBV7-9 and TRBJ2-7, is DTGVSQNPRHKITKRGQNVTFRCDPISEHNRLYWYRQTLGQGPEFLTYFQNEAQLEKSRLLSDRFSAERPKGSFSTLEIQRTEQGDSAMYLCASSSGTGFSYEQYFGPGTRLTVT.

This chain uses TRBV27 with TRBJ2-2, with 8 bases matching TRBD1. The CDR3 extends over 16 amino acids. The trim removed 6 bases at V and 2 bases at J, leaving 8 bases unmatched. CDR1 and CDR2 from the germline V gene are MNHEY and SMNVEV (reference sequence). CDR3 sequence reads: CASRLDRGPNTGELFF. The CDR3 bases are TGTGCCAGCAGACTCGACAGGGGACCCAACACCGGGGAGCTGTTTTTT.

V and J are TRBV5-1 and TRBJ2-1; 7 bases are a match to TRBD1. The V gene end was trimmed by 4 bases and the J gene end by 10 bases; junction bases not matched to a gene: 2. Germline CDR1 is SGHRS and CDR2 is YFSETQ. This CDR3 comprises 11 residues. The CDR3 nucleotides are TGCGCCAGCAGCGTGGGACAGGAGCAGTTCTTC. It is translated as CASSVGQEQFF.